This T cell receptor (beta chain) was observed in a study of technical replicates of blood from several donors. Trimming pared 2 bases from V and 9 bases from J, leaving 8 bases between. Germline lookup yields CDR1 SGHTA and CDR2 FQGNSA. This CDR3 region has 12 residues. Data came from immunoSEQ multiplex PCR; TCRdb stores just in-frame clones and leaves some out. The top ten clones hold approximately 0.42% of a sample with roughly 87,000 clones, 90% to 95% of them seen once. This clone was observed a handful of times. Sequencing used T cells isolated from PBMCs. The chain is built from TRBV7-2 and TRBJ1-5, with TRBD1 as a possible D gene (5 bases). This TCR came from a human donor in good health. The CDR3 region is CASSLWGLPQHF. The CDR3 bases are TGTGCCAGCAGCTTATGGGGACTGCCCCAGCATTTT.